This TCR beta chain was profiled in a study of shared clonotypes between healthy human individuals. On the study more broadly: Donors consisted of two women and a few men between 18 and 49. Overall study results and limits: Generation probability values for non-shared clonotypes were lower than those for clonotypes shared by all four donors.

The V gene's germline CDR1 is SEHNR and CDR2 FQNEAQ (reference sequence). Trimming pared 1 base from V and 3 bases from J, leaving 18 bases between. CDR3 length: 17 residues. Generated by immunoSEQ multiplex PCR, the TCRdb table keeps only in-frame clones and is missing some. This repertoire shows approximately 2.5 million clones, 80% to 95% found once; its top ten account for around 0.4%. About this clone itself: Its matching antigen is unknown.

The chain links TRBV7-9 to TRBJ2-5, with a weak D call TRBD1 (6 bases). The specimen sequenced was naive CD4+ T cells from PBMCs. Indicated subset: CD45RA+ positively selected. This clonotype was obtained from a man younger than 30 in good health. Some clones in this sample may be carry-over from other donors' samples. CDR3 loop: CASSLDRRTDREETQYF. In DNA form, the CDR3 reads TGTGCCAGCAGCTTAGACCGTAGGACAGACCGGGAAGAGACCCAGTACTTC.